Included here is one T cell receptor beta chain sequence, with context. Its target is not known. These data belong to a study of CD4 T cells in relation to SARS-CoV-2 and coronaviruses. Overall study context: After nine to eleven days of antigen culture, PBMC TCR beta CDR3s were sequenced. The negative reference was HIV-1 Nef peptide pool or peptide-free culture.

CD4+ T cells from unexposed donors were obtained before the COVID-19 pandemic (2011-2018). The cells were cultured for about 10 days before CD4+ T cells were isolated. Cultures received half-medium IL-2 refreshes on days 3 and 7. Generated by immunoSEQ multiplex PCR, the TCRdb table keeps only in-frame clones and is missing some. The sample carries 20,000 to 30,000 clones, around 80% recorded once. Trimming took 4 bases from V and 5 from J; bases not matched to a gene: 6. The CDR3 consists of 14 residues. The germline V gene encodes CDR1 MNHEY and CDR2 SVGAGI. The material sequenced was CD4+ T cells from PBMCs, cultured in vitro. The gene calls are TRBV6-5 and TRBJ1-2, with 8 bases aligning to TRBD1. The TCR originated in a human donor in good health. The CDR3 DNA reads TGTGCCAGCAGTTCTTTGACAGGGGTGTATGGCTACACCTTC. It encodes CASSSLTGVYGYTF.